This T cell receptor (beta chain) derives from a study of shared clonotypes between healthy human individuals (dated by TCRdb to the early 2020s). Context from the whole study: The cohort comprised two women and a few men aged 18 to 49 years. For each donor, CD4 naive and CD4 memory were each given three plates, CD8 naive was given two plates, and CD8 memory was given one plate. To estimate repertoire size and how much clonotypes are shared between individuals, the study performed deep sequencing of blood TCR repertoires from roughly five healthy adults. To increase sequencing depth and limit assay-specific biases, TCR repertoire library preparation and sequencing were carried out by different laboratories using diverse techniques. Between about 0.8 and 9 billion PBMCs per donor were obtained by leukapheresis.

TCR CDR3 regions were amplified from genomic DNA by multiplex PCR using the deep immunoSEQ assay. Extracted genomic DNA from each cell subset was distributed evenly across all wells of several immunoSEQ 96-well plates, and each plate was treated as a replicate. For sorted subsets, each replicate PCR was loaded with 200 to 250 ng genomic DNA, equivalent to 32,000 or so T cell genomes. Purified libraries were quantified with a Qubit 3.0 fluorometer, sized on a Bioanalyzer 2100, and re-quantified with the KAPA Library Quantification kit. Every immunoSEQ 96-well plate was sequenced on a dedicated single-read 150-cycle Illumina NextSeq 550 flow cell. Regarding the original processing steps: The immunoSEQ output contained only junctional sequences without quality scores, so filtering could not match that applied to full-length reads. To assign V/J genes and CDR3, sequences were annotated using PyIR, a Python wrapper for IgBLAST v1.9, with IMGT germline references. Reads were filtered out if the reads had weak V/J assignments (E-value above 1e-6), no CDR3, stop codons, out-of-frame junctions, or ambiguous translated residues. V3J clonotypes were defined as sequences sharing the same inferred V gene, J gene, and CDR3 amino acid sequence. The percentage overlap between two repertoires was calculated by dividing the number of shared unique clonotypes by the size of the smaller repertoire. Three approaches were used to assess repertoire richness: RTK rarefaction, the Chao1 estimator, and Recon v2.1 estimates of unobserved clonotypes. For all TCRbeta clonotypes obtained by the gDNA method from a few donors, generation probabilities were computed with OLGA. TCRdb mirrors the immuneACCESS table, restricted to in-frame sequences. Some clones are absent from its copies; in checked studies, under half trace to an unresolved V gene, and the reason for the others is unknown. The D gene and trimming were derived from the DNA, and the V and J assignments and clone size from that table. The sample includes 2,500,000 or so clones, with roughly 93% observed a single time. 0.35% to 0.45% of the sample rests with the top ten.

CDR1 and CDR2 are read off the germline V gene as KGHSH and LQKENI. The CDR3 numbers 16 residues from cysteine through phenylalanine. Just CDR3 DNA is preserved here, 48 bases in frame from base 1. V sheds 6 bases and J sheds 12 bases, leaving 29 bases between their ends. Worth noting for this clone: The specificity of this receptor is unknown. Base-call qualities are not available, and no considerably larger clone is one nucleotide away.

Overall results and qualifications from the work: Because the study included only a small number of donors, the genetic and exposure-history diversity represented was limited. Rarefaction of sorted-subset datasets indicated incomplete sequencing despite the large sequencing depth. Estimated clonotype richness was generally larger for naive than for memory subsets. Only blood was sampled, and tissue TCR repertoires likely differ from those in blood. Clonotypes shared by all four sorted-subset donors showed higher generation probabilities than non-shared clonotypes. Across four donors, 4.5% to 6.5% of naive CD4, roughly 3.8% of naive CD8, around 2.5% of memory CD4, and approximately 0.4% of memory CD8 clonotypes were shared. Pairwise subsampling led to the expectation that sequencing depth would affect the degree of clonotype sharing among donors.

Healthy HIV-negative adults with no recently reported acute infections or vaccinations were included as donors. Only Caucasian adults living in Nashville, Tennessee, USA were represented among the donors. Magnetic negative selection was used to enrich CD4+ T cells, after which naive cells were positively selected on CD45RA and the negative fraction became the memory subset. Blood was obtained by leukapheresis, after which PBMCs were separated by Ficoll-Histopaque density gradient centrifugation and cryopreserved in liquid nitrogen vapor phase. Analytical flow cytometry was used to check the purity and quantity of every magnetically sorted T cell population. From each sorted fraction, genomic DNA was isolated and quantified by UV absorbance on a Nanodrop 2000c.

The TCR originated in a young man in good health. Some clones in this sample may be carry-over from other donors' samples. Sequences were obtained from naive CD4+ T cells from PBMCs. The cell subset or site label, as the study defines it: CD45RA+ positively selected. The chain employs TRBV18 and TRBJ1-2, with the identity of the D gene unclear. The bases read TGTGCCAGCTCGCCCGCCTCTCCCGGGCAGAGGATCGAGGACACCTTC. This sequence encodes CASSPASPGQRIEDTF.